Listed below are T cell receptor beta chains from one sample, sequenced in a study of T cell responses to AZD1222 COVID-19 vaccine. Data came from immunoSEQ multiplex PCR; TCRdb stores just in-frame clones and leaves some out. The sample records 120,000 to 150,000 clones, around 90% being singletons. The sample here was peripheral blood, taken 28 days after the second AZD1222 dose. These receptors originate from an adult who received the AZD1222 COVID-19 vaccine. CDR3s include the opening cysteine and the closing phenylalanine or tryptophan. D genes are given only for firm matches. Size is stated for part of the rows, as once, few or many counts, or as a class when the clone is expanded.

v_call,j_call,d_call,clone_size,cdr3_aa,cdr3_nt
TRBV30,TRBJ2-1,NA,NA,CAWRNSPGEGNEQFF,TGTGCCTGGAGAAACTCTCCGGGAGAGGGCAATGAGCAGTTCTTC
TRBV2,TRBJ1-5,NA,once,CASSEGGQGNQPQHF,TGTGCCAGCAGTGAAGGGGGCCAAGGGAACCAGCCCCAGCATTTT
TRBV4-2,TRBJ1-2,NA,once,CASSQVGGRDYGYTF,TGTGCCAGCAGCCAAGTGGGGGGGCGCGACTATGGCTACACCTTC
TRBV7-6,TRBJ1-3,NA,NA,CASSSVGSRTHSGNTIYF,TGTGCCAGCAGCTCCGTGGGTTCTAGGACACACTCTGGAAACACCATATATTTT
TRBV9,TRBJ2-7,TRBD2,once,CASSVMEREGWEQYF,TGTGCCAGCAGCGTCATGGAACGGGAGGGTTGGGAGCAGTACTTC
TRBV29-1,TRBJ2-5,TRBD1,NA,CSVEDWDRPQLQETQYF,TGCAGCGTTGAAGACTGGGACAGGCCCCAATTGCAAGAGACCCAGTACTTC
TRBV10-3,TRBJ2-3,TRBD2,NA,CAIRLGLASGDTQYF,TGTGCCATCAGACTAGGACTAGCGTCCGGGGATACGCAGTATTTT
TRBV5-1,TRBJ1-1,NA,NA,CASSPLAGAMNTEAFF,TGCGCCAGCAGCCCTTTGGCCGGGGCCATGAACACTGAAGCTTTCTTT
TRBV7-2,TRBJ1-5,TRBD1,NA,CASSKRTGGDQPQHF,TGTGCCAGCAGCAAAAGGACAGGGGGAGACCAGCCCCAGCATTTT
TRBV5-1,TRBJ1-2,NA,NA,CASSSPLASYGYTF,TGCGCCAGCAGCTCGCCATTGGCCTCATATGGCTACACCTTC
TRBV11-2,TRBJ1-3,NA,NA,CASSLDAGIGNTIYF,TGTGCCAGCAGCTTAGACGCAGGGATTGGAAACACCATATATTTT
TRBV23-1,TRBJ1-3,NA,once,CATRTVGSGNTIYF,TGCGCCACCCGGACAGTTGGCTCTGGAAACACCATATATTTT
TRBV5-1,TRBJ2-3,NA,NA,CASSLTAVVKTDTQYF,TGCGCCAGCAGCTTGACCGCAGTAGTTAAAACAGATACGCAGTATTTT
TRBV27,TRBJ1-6,TRBD1,NA,CASSAWTGTSPLHF,TGTGCCAGCAGTGCCTGGACAGGGACTTCACCCCTCCACTTT
TRBV11-2,TRBJ1-1,NA,NA,CASTKGGNTEAFF,TGTGCCAGCACCAAGGGAGGGAACACTGAAGCTTTCTTT
TRBV24-1,TRBJ2-5,TRBD1,NA,CATSDPGQGPLLTQYF,TGTGCCACCAGTGACCCGGGACAGGGGCCCCTTTTGACCCAGTACTTC
TRBV7-8,TRBJ2-1,TRBD2,NA,CASSFLAGTSGGHSYNEQFF,TGTGCCAGCAGCTTTTTGGCAGGGACTAGCGGGGGCCACTCCTACAATGAGCAGTTCTTC
TRBV5-1,TRBJ1-2,NA,NA,CASSLRGGGYTF,TGCGCCAGCAGCTTACGGGGAGGTGGCTACACCTTC
TRBV9,TRBJ1-2,NA,once,CASSVEDGPYGYTF,TGTGCCAGCAGCGTAGAGGACGGCCCCTATGGCTACACCTTC